Below are 25 T cell receptor beta chains sequenced from a single sample in a study of shared clonotypes between healthy human individuals. Data came from immunoSEQ multiplex PCR; TCRdb stores just in-frame clones and leaves some out. This repertoire shows 2,500,000 or so clones, 80% to 95% found once; its top ten account for approximately 0.36%. The sample consisted of naive CD4+ T cells from PBMCs. The sample's subset: CD45RA+ positively selected. The origin of the receptors is a man younger than 35 in good health. Some clones in this sample may be carry-over from other donors' samples.

This clone was counted once. Distinct nucleotide sequences in the sample also encode this CDR3. V and J are TRBV7-3 and TRBJ2-3, with D maybe TRBD2 (6 bases). The germline V gene encodes CDR1 SGHTA and CDR2 FQGTGA. V gave up 5 bases and J gave up 0 bases, with 9 bases separating them. The length of the CDR3 is 14 residues. The CDR3 region has the DNA TGTGCCAGCAGCCCAAGCGGGAGCACAGATACGCAGTATTTT. This translates into CASSPSGSTDTQYF.

The V call is TRBV2, the J call TRBJ2-3, with TRBD2 matching 10 bases. Looked up from germline, CDR1 is SNHLY and CDR2 is FYNNEI. Trimming removed 6 bases from V and 1 base from J; junction bases left unmatched: 4. The CDR3 has 15 amino acids. CDR3 sequence: CASSGAGGGTDTQYF. Written as DNA, the CDR3 is TGTGCCAGCAGCGGAGCGGGAGGGGGCACAGATACGCAGTATTTT.

The chain combines TRBV18 with TRBJ2-1; TRBD1 matches at 11 bases. The CDR3 length is 16 residues. Losses at the gene ends were 1 base for V and 9 bases for J; bases not matched to a gene: 8. The germline CDR1 and CDR2 sequences are KGHSH and LQKENI. The CDR3 loop reads CASSPLGTGGKGEQFF. CDR3 bases: TGTGCCAGCTCACCACTCGGGACAGGGGGGAAGGGTGAGCAGTTCTTC.

The chain carries TRBV6-5 and TRBJ1-6; 7 positions match TRBD1. Germline V gene data show CDR1 as MNHEY and CDR2 as SVGAGI. This CDR3 is built from 14 residues. V lost 6 bases to trimming and J lost 10 bases; unmatched junction nucleotides: 9. The chain's CDR3 is CASRKTGSWSPLHF. The CDR3 DNA reads as TGTGCCAGCAGAAAGACAGGGTCCTGGTCACCCCTCCACTTT.

As for this clone: The same CDR3 arises from other DNA sequences in this sample as well. The chain employs TRBV11-2 and TRBJ1-3; D gene ambiguous. The V and J ends lost 1 base and 0 bases respectively, with 7 bases between them. In germline, CDR1 is SGHAT, CDR2 FQNNGV. This CDR3 is built from 15 residues. CDR3 DNA sequence: TGTGCCAGCAGCTTAGGCACCTACTCTGGAAACACCATATATTTT. It yields the protein CASSLGTYSGNTIYF.

The V gene is TRBV5-4, the J gene TRBJ2-1; D is unresolved. There are 16 residues in the CDR3. V lost 3 bases, J lost 0 bases, and 13 bases lay in between. Germline V gene lookup returns CDR1 SGHNT and CDR2 YYREEE (reference sequence). The CDR3 region is CASSSRLLSSYNEQFF. The CDR3 region has the DNA TGTGCCAGCAGCTCTAGACTGCTTAGCTCCTACAATGAGCAGTTCTTC.

The chain links TRBV4-3 to TRBJ2-7; D is uncertain. The CDR3 spans 19 residues. Germline V gives CDR1 LGHNA, CDR2 YSLEER. Trimming left V 4 bases short and J 5 bases short, with 30 bases between. The CDR3 reads CASSPNVGAGGNTPNEQYF. As DNA, the CDR3 is TGCGCCAGCAGCCCCAACGTGGGCGCTGGCGGAAACACTCCGAACGAGCAGTACTTC.

This clone was recorded once. The rearrangement joins TRBV18 to TRBJ2-5, with 9 bases identical to TRBD2. Germline V gene lookup returns CDR1 KGHSH and CDR2 LQKENI. CDR3 size: 17 residues. Trimming at V came to 4 bases and at J to 4 bases, leaving 13 bases not matched to a gene. CDR3 protein: CASSQNTGLAGAETQYF. CDR3 DNA sequence: TGTGCCAGCTCACAAAACACGGGACTAGCAGGGGCAGAGACCCAGTACTTC.

The genes are TRBV4-1 and TRBJ2-7; no clear D. The CDR3 is 13 residues long. Per germline, CDR1 MGHRA and CDR2 YSYEKL. V lost 3 bases to trimming and J lost 1 base, with 7 bases between them. CDR3 region: CASSQGSSYEQYF. The CDR3 nucleotides are TGCGCCAGCAGCCAGGGTTCTTCCTACGAGCAGTACTTC.

Concerning this clone: Distinct nucleotide sequences in the sample also encode this CDR3. The chain couples TRBV11-2 to TRBJ2-7, with D uncertain. Trimming cost V 1 base and J 3 bases, with 4 bases left between them. Germline lookup yields CDR1 SGHAT and CDR2 FQNNGV. The CDR3 is 12 amino acids. CDR3 loop: CASSLAGYEQYF. CDR3 coding DNA: TGTGCCAGCAGCTTAGCCGGCTACGAGCAGTACTTC. Variable domain in full (rest from reference TRBV11-2 and TRBJ2-7): EAGVAQSPRYKIIEKRQSVAFWCNPISGHATLYWYQQILGQGPKLLIQFQNNGVVDDSQLPKDRFSAERLKGVDSTLKIQPAKLEDSAVYLCASSLAGYEQYFGPGTRLTVT.

This clone was recorded once. This same CDR3 is encoded by further DNA sequences in the sample. The chain employs TRBV2 and TRBJ1-2, with TRBD1 as a possible D gene (6 bases). This CDR3 comprises 15 residues. V lost 0 bases to trimming and J lost 5 bases, with 13 bases between them. Germline V gene lookup returns CDR1 SNHLY and CDR2 FYNNEI. The CDR3 spells CASSEARGANYGYTF. CDR3 nucleotides: TGTGCCAGCAGTGAAGCCCGGGGGGCGAATTATGGCTACACCTTC. Full variable domain (remainder filled in from reference TRBV2 and TRBJ1-2): EPEVTQTPSHQVTQMGQEVILRCVPISNHLYFYWYRQILGQKVEFLVSFYNNEISEKSEIFDDQFSVERPDGSNFTLKIRSTKLEDSAMYFCASSEARGANYGYTFGSGTRLTVV.

The gene calls are TRBV5-6 and TRBJ1-2, with 7 bases matching TRBD1. V trimming: 5 bases; J trimming: 5 bases; junction bases outside the gene matches: 9. CDR3 length equals 14 residues. Germline lookup yields CDR1 SGHDT and CDR2 YYEEEE. The DNA for the CDR3 is TGTGCCAGCAGAAAGGGACAGAGGCCATATGGCTACACCTTC. This codes for CASRKGQRPYGYTF.

Regarding this clone: Distinct nucleotide sequences in the sample also encode this CDR3. This chain joins TRBV28 and TRBJ2-7, with 11 bases that match TRBD2. The CDR3 totals 14 residues. The V and J ends lost 3 bases and 7 bases, in that order; junction bases with no gene match: 5. Germline V gene data show CDR1 as MDHEN and CDR2 as SYDVKM. CDR3 region: CASSLLAGGGEQYF. Here the CDR3 DNA reads TGTGCCAGCAGTTTGCTAGCGGGAGGAGGGGAGCAGTACTTC.

The rearrangement links TRBV5-8 to TRBJ1-5, with 9 positions matching TRBD1. V trimming: 3 bases; J trimming: 4 bases; junction bases outside the gene matches: 5. CDR1 and CDR2 (germline): SGHTS, YDEGEE. The CDR3 has 15 amino acids. The DNA for the CDR3 is TGTGCCAGCAGCTGGGAGGGACAGGGAAATCAGCCCCAGCATTTT. It is translated as CASSWEGQGNQPQHF.

The V gene is TRBV4-3, the J gene TRBJ2-1, with 10 bases lining up with TRBD2. CDR1 LGHNA and CDR2 YSLEER come from the germline V gene. Trimming at V came to 3 bases and at J to 6 bases, leaving 8 bases not matched to a gene. This CDR3 is built from 16 residues. The CDR3: CASSQEGLADTNEQFF. The DNA of the CDR3 is TGCGCCAGCAGCCAGGAAGGACTAGCGGATACCAATGAGCAGTTCTTC.

The genes are TRBV2 and TRBJ1-2, with TRBD1 as a possible D gene (5 bases). The germline gives CDR1 SNHLY, CDR2 FYNNEI. V gave up 4 bases and J gave up 7 bases, with 13 bases separating them. The CDR3 has 13 residues. The CDR3 DNA reads TGTGCCAGCAGTGGAGAACAGGAGAGTGGCTACACCTTC. Residues: CASSGEQESGYTF.

The rearrangement uses TRBV15 and TRBJ1-5, with D maybe TRBD1 (5 bases). V lost 0 bases, J lost 0 bases, and 12 bases lay in between. The CDR3 sequence is 17 residues long. Germline CDR1 reads LNHNV; CDR2 reads YYDKDF (reference sequence). CDR3 residues: CATSREQAGLSNQPQHF. CDR3 DNA sequence: TGTGCCACCAGCAGAGAACAGGCCGGTCTTAGCAATCAGCCCCAGCATTTT.

The J gene is TRBJ2-3, the V gene TRBV2, with 8 bases fitting TRBD2. V lost 6 bases, J lost 1 base, and 3 bases stayed unmatched. The germline gives CDR1 SNHLY, CDR2 FYNNEI. The CDR3 loop spans 14 amino acids. The CDR3 sequence is CASRSGRGTDTQYF. CDR3 nucleotide sequence: TGTGCCAGCAGAAGCGGGAGAGGCACAGATACGCAGTATTTT.

This chain connects TRBV28 to TRBJ2-1; D is uncertain. CDR3 length: 13 residues. The germline V gene encodes CDR1 MDHEN and CDR2 SYDVKM. The ends were cut back, 8 bases at V and 2 bases at J, with 10 bases in the middle. The CDR3 sequence is CASGSTTYNEQFF. The CDR3 DNA reads as TGTGCCAGCGGATCTACCACCTACAATGAGCAGTTCTTC.

This chain uses TRBV30 with TRBJ2-7, with D perhaps given as TRBD1 or TRBD2 (5 bases each). Germline V gene sequence: CDR1 GTSNPN, CDR2 SVGIG (reference sequence). The CDR3 covers 14 residues. The V end was cut by 0 bases, the J end by 0 bases, with 9 bases between. CDR3 sequence reads: CAWSVGGTSYEQYF. The CDR3 DNA follows: TGTGCCTGGAGTGTGGGTGGGACCTCCTACGAGCAGTACTTC. Looking up the rest from reference TRBV30 and TRBJ2-7 gives the full variable domain: SQTIHQWPATLVQPVGSPLSLECTVEGTSNPNLYWYRQAAGRGLQLLFYSVGIGQISSEVPQNLSASRPQDRQFILSSKKLLLSDSGFYLCAWSVGGTSYEQYFGPGTRLTVT.

The V gene is TRBV7-2, the J gene TRBJ2-2; possibly TRBD1 for D (6 bases). The CDR3 length is 14 residues. Looked up from germline, CDR1 is SGHTA and CDR2 is FQGNSA. V was trimmed by 2 bases and J by 5 bases, leaving 9 bases between them. CDR3 loop: CASSLIRGTGELFF. The CDR3 DNA reads TGTGCCAGCAGCTTAATAAGGGGGACCGGGGAGCTGTTTTTT.

The chain has TRBV7-9 and TRBJ2-1, with TRBD2 identical over 7 bases. V was clipped by 6 bases and J by 9 bases; unmatched bases: 14. The CDR3 is 15 residues long. Germline CDR1 is SEHNR and CDR2 is FQNEAQ (reference sequence). CDR3 sequence (DNA): TGTGCCAGCAGGCCCCCGGGGGGAGGCGGGGGTGAGCAGTTCTTC. It translates to CASRPPGGGGGEQFF.

The gene calls are TRBV9 and TRBJ2-7; a weak D match, TRBD2 (6 bases). CDR1 SGDLS and CDR2 YYNGEE come from the germline V gene. The CDR3 spans 15 residues. The germline V and J ends were trimmed by 4 bases and 6 bases, with 20 bases remaining between them. CDR3 coding DNA: TGTGCCAGCAGCCCCGAAGGCGGGGACCCCTCCGAGCAGTACTTC. It specifies CASSPEGGDPSEQYF.

The CDR3 region is CASSLVSGPSGGEQYF. The CDR3 bases are TGTGCCAGCAGCTTAGTATCGGGGCCCTCGGGGGGCGAGCAGTACTTC. The chain combines TRBV7-2 with TRBJ2-7; 7 nucleotides agree with TRBD2. V dropped 1 base and J dropped 6; count of bases not matched to a gene: 12. The CDR3 extends over 16 amino acids. Germline CDR1 is SGHTA and CDR2 is FQGNSA.

As for this clone: This sample includes further DNA sequences coding for the same CDR3. The chain joins TRBV9 to TRBJ1-2, with D tentatively TRBD1 (6 bases). Per germline, CDR1 SGDLS and CDR2 YYNGEE. The CDR3 extends over 13 amino acids. V lost 4 bases to trimming and J lost 2 bases, with 9 bases between them. CDR3 nucleotides: TGTGCCAGCAGCCCCGACAGGAACTATGGCTACACCTTC. Amino acid sequence: CASSPDRNYGYTF.